The 5 T cell receptor beta chains below all came from one sample that was sequenced in a study of human T cells and chemical hapten exposure. A single record per CDR3 protein comes from TCRdb applying MiXCR to the RACE reads. The sample has around 260,000 distinct CDR3 sequences, 7% to 10% seen once. Specified time point: pre-sensitization, week 0. Treatment specified: therapeutic diphenylcyclopropenone sensitization with weekly scalp DPC. The sample consisted of whole blood, taken in connection with sensitization to the hapten diphenylcyclopropenone (DPC). The receptors shown here come from a woman aged 40 to 50 with alopecia areata. Some clones in this sample may be carry-over from other donors' samples.

The chain has TRBV14 and TRBJ2-7; D is unresolved. Germline V gene data show CDR1 as SGHDN and CDR2 as FVKESK. V lost 5 bases, J lost 5 bases, and 10 bases lay in between. The CDR3 loop spans 12 amino acids. CDR3: CASSGDNHEQYF. CDR3 in DNA: TGTGCCAGCAGCGGCGACAACCACGAGCAGTACTTC. Together with reference TRBV14 and TRBJ2-7, the CDR3 gives the full variable domain: EAGVTQFPSHSVIEKGQTVTLRCDPISGHDNLYWYRRVMGKEIKFLLHFVKESKQDESGMPNNRFLAERTGGTYSTLKVQPAELEDSGVYFCASSGDNHEQYFGPGTRLTVT.

In this sample, this clonotype turned up a few times. V usage is TRBV14 and J usage is TRBJ1-3; D is undetermined. This CDR3 has 15 amino acids. Trimming left V 8 bases short and J 2 bases short, with 16 bases between. CDR1 and CDR2 (germline): SGHDN, FVKESK. For the CDR3, the DNA is TGTGCCAGCCCCCGGGCCCAGGCAGCTGGAAACACCATATATTTT. Protein: CASPRAQAAGNTIYF.

This clonotype was recorded many times. This chain connects TRBV5-6 to TRBJ2-7; weak D call: TRBD2 (8 bases). CDR3 length: 15 residues. Trimming shortened V by 0 bases and J by 3 bases, and 13 bases separated the two germline ends. CDR1 SGHDT and CDR2 YYEEEE come from the germline V gene. As DNA, the CDR3 is TGTGCCAGCAGCTTGGTAGCGGGACAGAGCTACGAGCAGTACTTC. Amino acids: CASSLVAGQSYEQYF. Drawing the rest from reference TRBV5-6 and TRBJ2-7, the complete variable domain is DAGVTQSPTHLIKTRGQQVTLRCSPKSGHDTVSWYQQALGQGPQFIFQYYEEEERQRGNFPDRFSGHQFPNYSSELNVNALLLGDSALYLCASSLVAGQSYEQYFGPGTRLTVT.

V usage is TRBV5-1 and J usage is TRBJ1-1; a weak D match, TRBD1 (6 bases). CDR1 SGHRS and CDR2 YFSETQ come from the germline V gene. CDR3 length: 15 amino acids. Trimming shortened V by 0 bases and J by 6 bases, and 15 bases separated the two germline ends. The CDR3, as DNA: TGCGCCAGCAGCTTGGGGGGGCTGGCGGGTCCTGAAGCTTTCTTT. Amino acid sequence: CASSLGGLAGPEAFF. The full variable domain, completed using reference TRBV5-1 and TRBJ1-1, is KAGVTQTPRYLIKTRGQQVTLSCSPISGHRSVSWYQQTPGQGLQFLFEYFSETQRNKGNFPGRFSGRQFSNSRSEMNVSTLELGDSALYLCASSLGGLAGPEAFFGQGTRLTVV.

This clonotype showed up many times. Written as DNA, the CDR3 is TGTGCCAGCAGAAAACGCGACTTGAACACTGAAGCTTTCTTT. Its protein is CASRKRDLNTEAFF. The chain uses TRBV5-5 and TRBJ1-1, with unresolved D. In germline, CDR1 is SGHKS, CDR2 YYEKEE (reference sequence). Trimming pared 5 bases from V and 0 bases from J, leaving 11 bases between. This CDR3 has 14 amino acids.